The 14 T cell receptor beta chains in this list originate from one sample, sequenced in a study of T cell responses to AZD1222 COVID-19 vaccine. The assay was immunoSEQ multiplex PCR, and TCRdb's table has in-frame clones only and misses some. This sample carries about 190,000 clones, approximately 90% of them seen once, and the ten largest clones take over 0.75%. This material consisted of peripheral blood, taken on day 0 of AZD1222 vaccination. Receptors originate from an adult in good health.

V usage is TRBV10-2 and J usage is TRBJ2-1, with D uncertain. The CDR3 sequence is 11 residues long. Germline V lookup: CDR1 WSHSY, CDR2 SAAADI. Trimming shortened V by 4 bases and J by 6 bases, and 4 bases separated the two germline ends. The chain's CDR3 is CASSGVNEQFF. DNA for the CDR3: TGCGCCAGCAGTGGCGTCAATGAGCAGTTCTTC.

This clone was counted a few times. This chain links TRBV12-3 or TRBV12-4 with TRBJ2-7; D is ambiguous. The CDR3 is 13 residues long. Trimming left V 5 bases short and J 3 bases short, with 11 bases between. The CDR3 DNA reads TGTGCCAGCAGTCGTGGACGGATCTACGAGCAGTACTTC. This codes for CASSRGRIYEQYF.

Comment on this clone: The junction departs from germline at one end; a sequencing error may be responsible. The rearrangement uses TRBV19 and TRBJ1-1; D is undetermined. This CDR3 has 15 amino acids. Germline V gives CDR1 LNHDA, CDR2 SQIVND (reference sequence). The CDR3 nucleotides are TGTGCCAGTAGTATAGATCCGAGCCTGAATACTGAAGCTTTCTTT. Translated, it gives CASSIDPSLNTEAFF. The full variable domain, its missing parts supplied by reference TRBV19 and TRBJ1-1, is DGGITQSPKYLFRKEGQNVTLSCEQNLNHDAMYWYRQDPGQGLRLIYYSQIVNDFQKGDIAEGYSVSREKKESFPLTVTSAQKNPTAFYLCASSIDPSLNTEAFFGQGTRLTVV.

This sequence joins TRBV27 and TRBJ1-5; a possible D gene is TRBD1 (5 bases). Trimming removed 6 bases from V and 11 bases from J, with 17 bases in between. Per germline, CDR1 MNHEY and CDR2 SMNVEV (reference sequence). This CDR3 is built from 13 residues. CDR3 residues: CASSNRGFRTQHF. CDR3 coding DNA: TGTGCCAGCAGCAACCGGGGGTTTCGGACCCAGCATTTT.

The J gene is TRBJ1-1, the V gene TRBV28; a weak D match, TRBD1 (6 bases). CDR3 size: 16 residues. V lost 6 bases and J lost 1, with 18 bases in between. Germline CDR1 is MDHEN and CDR2 is SYDVKM. CDR3 bases: TGTGCCAGCAGCCCGCCGTCGGCGGGGGCGAACACTGAAGCTTTCTTT. Protein product: CASSPPSAGANTEAFF.

The V gene is TRBV25-1, the J gene TRBJ2-1; the D is unclear. Per germline, CDR1 MGHDK and CDR2 SYGVNS. This CDR3 region has 15 residues. Trimming removed 5 bases at V and 7 bases at J, with 18 bases between. The chain's CDR3 is CASSKLEHQRNEQFF. CDR3 in DNA: TGTGCCAGCAGTAAACTCGAACACCAGAGGAATGAGCAGTTCTTC.

The rearrangement joins TRBV7-9 to TRBJ2-7; possibly TRBD2 for D (6 bases). This CDR3 comprises 13 residues. The V gene's germline CDR1 is SEHNR and CDR2 FQNEAQ (reference sequence). Deletions cut 1 base from V and 6 bases from J, with 10 bases between. Written as DNA, the CDR3 is TGTGCCAGCAGCTTAGAGGAGGGGACCGAGCAGTACTTC. It codes for CASSLEEGTEQYF.

V is TRBV6-1 and J is TRBJ2-5; tentatively, D is TRBD1 (6 bases). Germline lookup yields CDR1 MNHNS and CDR2 SASEGT. Trimming removed 2 bases from V and 5 bases from J, with 15 bases in between. The CDR3 totals 15 residues. CDR3 sequence (DNA): TGTGCCAGCAGTGAACCACAGGGTTGGGACGAGACCCAGTACTTC. The encoded protein is CASSEPQGWDETQYF.

V and J are TRBV3-1 (or the pseudogene TRBV3-2) and TRBJ1-2, with unresolved D. The germline CDR1 and CDR2 sequences are LGHDT and YNNKEL (reference sequence). V dropped 6 bases and J dropped 2 bases, with 10 bases sitting between them. The CDR3 runs to 13 residues. This CDR3 reads CASSRNSNYGYTF. CDR3 bases: TGTGCCAGCAGTCGGAACTCCAACTATGGCTACACCTTC.

The chain uses TRBV6-2 or TRBV6-3 and TRBJ1-1; D is unresolved. CDR1 is MNHEY and CDR2 is SVGEGT in the germline V gene. The CDR3 covers 14 residues. Between the trimmed V and J ends, which lost 2 bases and 0 bases, there was a span of 7 bases. The CDR3 DNA reads as TGTGCCAGCAGTTACACCCAGTTGAACACTGAAGCTTTCTTT. It translates to CASSYTQLNTEAFF.

The V call is TRBV5-1, the J call TRBJ2-7, with D hard to call. The V gene's germline CDR1 is SGHRS and CDR2 YFSETQ. CDR3 size: 15 residues. Trimming shortened V by 0 bases and J by 7 bases, and 17 bases separated the two germline ends. The CDR3 DNA follows: TGCGCCAGCAGCTTGGACGCGGTAGCAGTCAGAGAGCAGTACTTC. Translation: CASSLDAVAVREQYF. The full variable domain, its missing parts supplied by reference TRBV5-1 and TRBJ2-7, is KAGVTQTPRYLIKTRGQQVTLSCSPISGHRSVSWYQQTPGQGLQFLFEYFSETQRNKGNFPGRFSGRQFSNSRSEMNVSTLELGDSALYLCASSLDAVAVREQYFGPGTRLTVT.

The chain is built from TRBV9 and TRBJ2-7; 7 nucleotides line up with TRBD2. Germline values: CDR1 SGDLS, CDR2 YYNGEE. Trimming cost V 4 bases and J 2 bases; bases outside gene matches: 12. The CDR3 has 16 amino acids. The CDR3 region is CASSPAGERATYEQYF. In DNA, the CDR3 is TGTGCCAGCAGCCCCGCGGGGGAGAGAGCCACCTACGAGCAGTACTTC.

The J gene is TRBJ2-1, the V gene TRBV15, with TRBD2 matching 7 bases. CDR1 LNHNV and CDR2 YYDKDF come from the germline V gene (reference sequence). CDR3 length equals 16 residues. V trimming: 0 bases; J trimming: 2 bases; junction bases outside the gene matches: 4. The CDR3 sequence is CATSRDLGGAYNEQFF. The CDR3 DNA follows: TGTGCCACCAGCAGAGATCTGGGGGGGGCCTACAATGAGCAGTTCTTC. Full variable domain (missing parts from reference TRBV15 and TRBJ2-1): DAMVIQNPRYQVTQFGKPVTLSCSQTLNHNVMYWYQQKSSQAPKLLFHYYDKDFNNEADTPDNFQSRRPNTSFCFLDIRSPGLGDTAMYLCATSRDLGGAYNEQFFGPGTRLTVL.

This clone was found once. The chain employs TRBV7-3 and TRBJ2-2; D not certain. The germline gives CDR1 SGHTA, CDR2 FQGTGA. V was cut by 7 bases and J by 6 bases, with 12 bases left in between. The CDR3 runs 13 residues. The CDR3 reads CASTRRGAGELFF. The CDR3 DNA sequence: TGTGCCAGCACCCGTCGTGGGGCCGGGGAGCTGTTTTTT.